Listed below are T cell receptor beta chains from one sample, sequenced in a study of T cells in localized non-small cell lung cancer. The protocol was immunoSEQ multiplex PCR, while the TCRdb copy is restricted to in-frame clones and leaves out a portion. The table records fewer than 60,000 clones, roughly four fifths of them present only once. The source material was peripheral blood, sampled before any cancer treatment. Receptors were obtained from a female donor over 55 with stage II squamous cell lung carcinoma. Each CDR3 is given with its conserved first and last residue. Expanded clones get a size class; other rows say once, few or many, or leave the size out.

J: TRBJ1-1; V: TRBV2; size: -; CDR3: CASSYREEAFF
J: TRBJ2-7; V: TRBV7-8; size: -; CDR3: CASSLGGGYEQYF
J: TRBJ1-1; V: TRBV6-1; size: few; CDR3: CASSAPPGRLNTEAFF
J: TRBJ2-7; V: TRBV6-6; size: -; CDR3: CASSPRQGTYEQYF
J: TRBJ2-1; V: TRBV5-6; size: once; CDR3: CASSSRGVGYNEQFF
J: TRBJ2-5; V: TRBV5-1; size: -; CDR3: CASSVDPPGTQYF
J: TRBJ2-2; V: TRBV19; size: -; CDR3: CASSTFLLAGELFF
J: TRBJ1-1; V: TRBV25-1; size: -; CDR3: CASSEGRDNRNTEAFF
J: TRBJ2-5; V: TRBV18; size: -; CDR3: CASSPQWGEETQYF
J: TRBJ1-2; V: TRBV18; size: -; CDR3: CASSPEGNRYGGYTF
J: TRBJ1-3; V: TRBV2; size: -; CDR3: CASSPGTGSGNTIYF
J: TRBJ1-1; V: TRBV19; size: -; CDR3: CASCRGGLNTEAFF
J: TRBJ2-3; V: TRBV5-1; size: -; CDR3: CASSPGTGGADTQYF
J: TRBJ2-2; V: TRBV9; size: few; CDR3: CASSPQTGSTGELFF
J: TRBJ2-3; V: TRBV5-8; size: -; CDR3: CASSLRPSDTQYF
J: TRBJ1-6; V: TRBV18; size: once; CDR3: CASSQGPPSNSPLHF
J: TRBJ1-6; V: TRBV27; size: -; CDR3: CASSLWNRGNNSPLHF
J: TRBJ1-2; V: TRBV27; size: -; CDR3: CASSSPRTGDYGYTF
J: TRBJ2-6; V: TRBV6-4; size: -; CDR3: CASSPTGVGANVLTF
J: TRBJ2-1; V: TRBV9; size: -; CDR3: CASSVEEGPYNEQFF
J: TRBJ1-5; V: TRBV19; size: -; CDR3: CASSIHQGGQPQHF
J: TRBJ2-1; V: TRBV5-1; size: -; CDR3: CASSWTSGSSYNEQFF
J: TRBJ2-3; V: TRBV9; size: -; CDR3: CASSSTGGWADTQYF
J: TRBJ1-2; V: TRBV15; size: -; CDR3: CATSRGGVLREGGGYTF
J: TRBJ1-4; V: TRBV27; size: -; CDR3: CASSPRQGLVEKLFF
J: TRBJ2-1; V: TRBV5-1; size: -; CDR3: CASSLDSGGAKEFF
J: TRBJ1-1; V: TRBV6-1; size: -; CDR3: CASSDTGTGNTEAFF
J: TRBJ1-2; V: TRBV19; size: once; CDR3: CASSIIGLGYGYTF
J: TRBJ1-2; V: TRBV6-6; size: -; CDR3: CASTPMDSQRGYTF
J: TRBJ1-5; V: TRBV19; size: few; CDR3: CAGSTGTGHQPQHF
J: TRBJ2-1; V: TRBV7-6; size: -; CDR3: CASSLAGASPRLYNEQFF
J: TRBJ1-5; V: TRBV6-1; size: -; CDR3: CASSDLGVYQPQHF
J: TRBJ1-2; V: TRBV6-1; size: -; CDR3: CASSEEYRTSLEHGYTF
J: TRBJ1-4; V: TRBV5-1; size: -; CDR3: CASSLRAAGNNEKLFF
J: TRBJ1-1; V: TRBV5-1; size: -; CDR3: CASSKGQGAARTEAFF
J: TRBJ2-7; V: TRBV18; size: -; CDR3: CASSPEQPSEQYF
J: TRBJ1-2; V: TRBV27; size: -; CDR3: CASSLRRGLYGYTF
J: TRBJ2-5; V: TRBV6-6; size: -; CDR3: CASRMETQYF
J: TRBJ2-1; V: TRBV4-3; size: -; CDR3: CASSPTLGQGSAASYNEQFF
J: TRBJ2-5; V: TRBV5-1; size: -; CDR3: CASSLAGVETQYF
J: TRBJ2-3; V: TRBV18; size: once; CDR3: CASSPDPGDTQYF
J: TRBJ2-2; V: TRBV9; size: -; CDR3: CASSAQGTGELFF
J: TRBJ1-6; V: TRBV7-3; size: -; CDR3: CASSLGGSPLHF
J: TRBJ2-7; V: TRBV4-1; size: -; CDR3: CASSRDRGSPLYEQYF
J: TRBJ2-5; V: TRBV18; size: -; CDR3: CASSPPRSKYQETQYF
J: TRBJ2-2; V: TRBV11-2; size: -; CDR3: CASSVRGNTGELFF
J: TRBJ1-4; V: TRBV19; size: -; CDR3: CASSIAGGWGEKLFF
J: TRBJ2-7; V: TRBV7-2; size: -; CDR3: CASSRPGMSSYEQYF
J: TRBJ1-4; V: TRBV27; size: -; CDR3: CASRQGAATNEKLFF
J: TRBJ2-3; V: TRBV19; size: -; CDR3: CASSIPGQGTDTQYF
J: TRBJ2-7; V: TRBV6-6; size: -; CDR3: CASTPRDRQAYEQYF
J: TRBJ1-2; V: TRBV7-2; size: -; CDR3: CASSFPAGRSGYTF
J: TRBJ2-1; V: TRBV5-1; size: few; CDR3: CASRRDLNNEQFF
J: TRBJ1-1; V: TRBV4-3; size: -; CDR3: CASSQDWGHPNTEAFF
J: TRBJ1-5; V: TRBV27; size: -; CDR3: CASRSDSYSNQPQHF
J: TRBJ1-1; V: TRBV9; size: -; CDR3: CASSVGRGDTEAFF
J: TRBJ2-5; V: TRBV19; size: -; CDR3: CASSIGGSQETQYF
J: TRBJ2-1; V: TRBV5-1; size: -; CDR3: CASSSWGGRNEQFF
J: TRBJ1-3; V: TRBV29-1; size: once; CDR3: CSVPWGNTIYF